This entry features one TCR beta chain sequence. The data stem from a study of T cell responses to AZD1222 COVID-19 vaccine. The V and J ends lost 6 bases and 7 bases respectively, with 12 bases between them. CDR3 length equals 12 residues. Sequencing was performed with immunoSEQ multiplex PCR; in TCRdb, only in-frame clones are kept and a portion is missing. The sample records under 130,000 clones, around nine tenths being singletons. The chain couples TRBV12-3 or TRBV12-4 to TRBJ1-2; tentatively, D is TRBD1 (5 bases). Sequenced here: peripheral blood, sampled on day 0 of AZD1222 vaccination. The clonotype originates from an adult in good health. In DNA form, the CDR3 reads TGTGCCAGCAGCCTACTGAGGGGTGGCTACACCTTC. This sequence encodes CASSLLRGGYTF.